These 14 T cell receptor beta chains were sequenced from one sample in a study of blood T cell repertoires in COVID-19. Sequencing was performed with immunoSEQ multiplex PCR; in TCRdb, only in-frame clones are kept and a portion is missing. The repertoire holds around 300,000 clones, with about 89% as singletons. The sequencing input was PBMCs or T cells enriched from blood (not recorded which). All receptors derive from a woman aged 40 to 50 who had recovered from COVID-19.

The chain carries TRBV11-1 and TRBJ2-7, with TRBD1 matching over 7 bases. The CDR3 length is 16 residues. Per the germline V gene, CDR1 is SGHAT and CDR2 is FQDESV (reference sequence). The J segment lost 2 bases and the V segment lost 6 bases, leaving 13 bases of the junction unmatched. The CDR3 bases are TGTGCCAGCAGTTCACAGGGCCGAGGGGGCGCCTACGAGCAGTACTTC. This gives the protein CASSSQGRGGAYEQYF.

The rearrangement links TRBV18 to TRBJ2-7; tentatively, D is TRBD1 (5 bases). Germline values: CDR1 KGHSH, CDR2 LQKENI. V shed 6 bases and J shed 3 bases, with 18 bases lying between them. The CDR3 covers 15 residues. CDR3 in amino acids: CASSQSRGADYEQYF. CDR3 nucleotide sequence: TGTGCCAGCTCGCAATCGCGTGGGGCGGACTACGAGCAGTACTTC.

The rearrangement joins TRBV5-4 to TRBJ2-1, with TRBD2 matching 8 bases. The junction had 12 bases not matched to a gene; V was cut back by 4 bases and J by 0 bases. Germline CDR1 is SGHNT and CDR2 is YYREEE (reference sequence). The CDR3 has 18 amino acids. CDR3 nucleotides: TGTGCCAGCAGCCGGGGTAGCGGGGTGCTAAGCTCCTACAATGAGCAGTTCTTC. As protein: CASSRGSGVLSSYNEQFF.

The rearrangement joins TRBV20-1 to TRBJ1-1, with no clear D. Germline V gene lookup returns CDR1 DFQATT and CDR2 SNEGSKA (reference sequence). V lost 7 bases and J 7 bases, leaving 13 bases between the germline ends. The CDR3 runs to 11 residues. The CDR3 loop reads CSVRTADEAFF. The CDR3 DNA reads as TGCAGTGTTCGAACTGCCGATGAAGCTTTCTTT.

The chain has TRBV6-5 and TRBJ2-7; D is undetermined. The CDR3 has 14 amino acids. Between the trimmed V and J ends, which lost 4 bases and 1 base, there was a span of 11 bases. Looked up from germline, CDR1 is MNHEY and CDR2 is SVGAGI. The CDR3: CASSFATASYEQYF. The DNA of the CDR3 is TGTGCCAGCAGTTTCGCCACAGCATCCTACGAGCAGTACTTC.

The chain carries TRBV5-8 and TRBJ2-6; 7 bases match TRBD1. From germline, CDR1 is SGHTS and CDR2 YDEGEE. V shed 4 bases, J shed 0 bases, and the junction held 7 bases outside the gene matches. The CDR3 is made up of 17 amino acids. CDR3 nucleotides: TGTGCCAGCAGCCCAGACAGGGACCTCTCTGGGGCCAACGTCCTGACTTTC. Translating gives CASSPDRDLSGANVLTF.

CDR3 region: CASSPGLNEKLFF. CDR3 nucleotides: TGCGCCAGCAGTCCAGGGTTAAATGAAAAACTGTTTTTT. The chain couples TRBV5-1 to TRBJ1-4, with TRBD1 as a possible D gene (5 bases). This CDR3 contains 13 residues. V lost 5 bases and J lost 5, with 10 bases in between. The germline V gene encodes CDR1 SGHRS and CDR2 YFSETQ. The whole variable domain, remainder taken from reference TRBV5-1 and TRBJ1-4, is KAGVTQTPRYLIKTRGQQVTLSCSPISGHRSVSWYQQTPGQGLQFLFEYFSETQRNKGNFPGRFSGRQFSNSRSEMNVSTLELGDSALYLCASSPGLNEKLFFGSGTQLSVL.

The chain links TRBV6-5 to TRBJ2-7; D gene uncertain. There are 13 residues in the CDR3. Germline V gene lookup returns CDR1 MNHEY and CDR2 SVGAGI. Trimming cost V 0 bases and J 2 bases, with 5 bases left between them. The CDR3 protein is CASSYSSTYEQYF. The CDR3 nucleotides are TGTGCCAGCAGTTACTCGAGCACCTACGAGCAGTACTTC.

This sequence joins TRBV30 and TRBJ1-3; 7 nucleotides match TRBD1. The junction had 5 bases not matched to a gene; V was cut back by 5 bases and J by 7 bases. CDR1 GTSNPN and CDR2 SVGIG come from the germline V gene (reference sequence). The CDR3 totals 12 residues. CDR3 loop: CAWDTGENTIYF. The CDR3, as DNA: TGTGCCTGGGATACAGGGGAGAACACCATATATTTT.

This clone has just a few counts. The rearrangement uses TRBV4-1 and TRBJ2-7; tentatively, D is TRBD2 (5 bases). There are 17 residues in the CDR3. Germline loops: CDR1 MGHRA, CDR2 YSYEKL. Trimming removed 3 bases at V and 0 bases at J, with 18 bases between. CDR3 in amino acids: CASSQEVDGLSSYEQYF. In DNA, the CDR3 is TGCGCCAGCAGCCAGGAGGTAGACGGATTAAGCTCCTACGAGCAGTACTTC.

The gene calls are TRBV11-2 and TRBJ1-5, with D unresolved. The V end was cut by 0 bases, the J end by 4 bases, with 13 bases between. CDR1 and CDR2 (germline): SGHAT, FQNNGV. The CDR3 is 16 residues long. The CDR3 nucleotides are TGTGCCAGCAGCTTAGATGGTAGTCACGGTAATCAGCCCCAGCATTTT. Its translation is CASSLDGSHGNQPQHF.

This clone was observed a single time. The J gene is TRBJ1-1, the V gene TRBV2, with unresolved D. Trimming removed 6 bases from V and 1 base from J, with 12 bases in between. The CDR3 has 14 residues. Germline values: CDR1 SNHLY, CDR2 FYNNEI. This CDR3 reads CASRLGRGNTEAFF. In nucleotides, the CDR3 is TGTGCCAGCAGACTCGGACGGGGGAACACTGAAGCTTTCTTT.

V usage is TRBV12-2 and J usage is TRBJ1-6; the table gives TRBD1 as D, unverified against the DNA. TRBV12-2 is reported as a pseudogene. The CDR3 covers 15 residues. The CDR3 protein is CASRGSTGDDSPLHF. The CDR3 bases are TGTGCAAGTCGAGGTTCGACAGGGGACGACTCACCCCTCCACTTT.

The V call is TRBV7-9, the J call TRBJ1-4; 7 nucleotides align to TRBD1. The germline V gene encodes CDR1 SEHNR and CDR2 FQNEAQ (reference sequence). This CDR3 has 15 amino acids. V was clipped by 5 bases and J by 3 bases; unmatched bases: 6. The CDR3 nucleotides read TGTGCCAGCAGCGTTAGACAGGGAGCTAATGAAAAACTGTTTTTT. Its translation is CASSVRQGANEKLFF.